This entry describes one T cell receptor (beta chain). Its antigen is still unknown. CDR3 length: 16 amino acids. Trimming cost V 4 bases and J 4 bases, with 16 bases left between them. The germline gives CDR1 MDHEN, CDR2 SYDVKM. The data were taken from a study of T cell responses to AZD1222 COVID-19 vaccine. Notes on the study in general: At study baseline, merely five or six AZD1222 recipients were seropositive. Females made up more of the donors, who were largely white British, and clonal diversity may have come out too low.

Data came from immunoSEQ multiplex PCR; TCRdb stores just in-frame clones and leaves some out. The profile shows around 160,000 clones, approximately 91% of them singletons. This receptor was obtained from an adult in good health. The chain links TRBV28 to TRBJ1-4; possibly TRBD1 for D (6 bases). The sample in question was peripheral blood, obtained on day 0 of AZD1222 vaccination. The CDR3 nucleotides are TGTGCCAGCAGTTCACCGCCGGGACAAATTAATGAAAAACTGTTTTTT. It codes for CASSSPPGQINEKLFF.